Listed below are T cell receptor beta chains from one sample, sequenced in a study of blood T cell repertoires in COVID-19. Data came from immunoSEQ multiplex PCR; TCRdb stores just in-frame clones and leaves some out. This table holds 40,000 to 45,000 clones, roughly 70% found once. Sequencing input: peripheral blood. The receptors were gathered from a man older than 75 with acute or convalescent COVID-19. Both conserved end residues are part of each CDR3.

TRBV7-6	CASSPRTFNSLDEQYF
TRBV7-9	CASSSLAIRATNEKLFF
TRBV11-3	CASSLNARLAANTDTQYF
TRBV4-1	CASSQVGFSTSNYGYTF
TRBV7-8	CASSLDSSSYNEQFF
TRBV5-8	CASSLEETGDEKLFF
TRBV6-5	CASIPRDRGSFLAFF
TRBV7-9	CASSLDLGRSMMEQYF
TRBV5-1	CASSALTGGANYGYTF
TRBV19	CASSRIQLNTEAFF
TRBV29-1	CSAEQGRDTEAFF
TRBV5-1	CASSLVPGWGTEAFF